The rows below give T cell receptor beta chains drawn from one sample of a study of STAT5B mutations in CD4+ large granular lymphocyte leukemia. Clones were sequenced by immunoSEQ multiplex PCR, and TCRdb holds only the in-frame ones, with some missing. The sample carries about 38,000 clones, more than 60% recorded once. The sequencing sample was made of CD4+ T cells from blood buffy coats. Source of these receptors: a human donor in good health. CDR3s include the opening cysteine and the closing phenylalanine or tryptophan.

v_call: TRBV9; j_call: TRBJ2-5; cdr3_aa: CASSAGTGETQYF
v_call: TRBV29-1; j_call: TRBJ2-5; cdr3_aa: CSVVREVQETQYF
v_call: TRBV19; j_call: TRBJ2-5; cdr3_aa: CASSGGQSGETQYF
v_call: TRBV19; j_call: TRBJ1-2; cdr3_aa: CASTDDSTNYGYTF
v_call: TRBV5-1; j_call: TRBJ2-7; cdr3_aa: CASSLLASSSYEQYF
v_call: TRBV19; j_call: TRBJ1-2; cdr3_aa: CASSINSVGTGVGYTF
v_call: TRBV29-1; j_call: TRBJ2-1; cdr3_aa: CSVEEDWRGRAYNEQFF
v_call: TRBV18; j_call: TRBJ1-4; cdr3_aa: CASSTNSENEKLFF
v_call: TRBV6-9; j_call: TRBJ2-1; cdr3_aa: CASSPQTTPWGDEQFF
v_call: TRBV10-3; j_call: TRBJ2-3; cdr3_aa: CAISASGVRDDTQYF
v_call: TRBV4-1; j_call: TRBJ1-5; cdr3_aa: CASSQEDRPNQPQHF
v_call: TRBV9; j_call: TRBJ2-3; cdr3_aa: CASSVSGSTDTQYF
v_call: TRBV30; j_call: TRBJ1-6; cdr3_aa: CAWSVPGGRSPLHF
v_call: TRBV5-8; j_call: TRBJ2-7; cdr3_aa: CASSLGGQGHYEQYF
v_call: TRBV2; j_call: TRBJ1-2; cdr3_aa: CASRKDGYYGYTF
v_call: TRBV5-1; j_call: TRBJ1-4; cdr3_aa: CASRQTGTTNEKLFF
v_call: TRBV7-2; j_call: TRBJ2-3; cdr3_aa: CASSLVSGGDADTQYF
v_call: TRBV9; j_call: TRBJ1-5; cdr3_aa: CASSVRADSNQPQHF
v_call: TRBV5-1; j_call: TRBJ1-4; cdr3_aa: CASSSGSRGYEKLFF
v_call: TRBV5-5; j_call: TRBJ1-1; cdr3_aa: CASSLVGGGTEAFF
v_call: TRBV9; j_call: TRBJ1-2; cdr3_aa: CASSVVAYGYTF